This TCR beta chain was recorded in a study of blood T cell repertoires in COVID-19. Libraries were prepared by immunoSEQ multiplex PCR; TCRdb keeps only in-frame clonotypes and omits some of them. The repertoire holds 250,000 to 350,000 clones, with approximately 85% as singletons. From germline, CDR1 is MGHDK and CDR2 SYGVNS. V was cut by 4 bases and J by 5 bases, with 9 bases left in between. The CDR3 covers 14 residues. The source is a woman between 50 and 59 years old with acute or convalescent COVID-19. This rearrangement joins TRBV25-1 to TRBJ1-6; D uncertain. Input material: peripheral blood. CDR3 nucleotide sequence: TGTGCCAGCAGTGGCCCAGCGAATAATTCACCCCTCCACTTT. It codes for CASSGPANNSPLHF.